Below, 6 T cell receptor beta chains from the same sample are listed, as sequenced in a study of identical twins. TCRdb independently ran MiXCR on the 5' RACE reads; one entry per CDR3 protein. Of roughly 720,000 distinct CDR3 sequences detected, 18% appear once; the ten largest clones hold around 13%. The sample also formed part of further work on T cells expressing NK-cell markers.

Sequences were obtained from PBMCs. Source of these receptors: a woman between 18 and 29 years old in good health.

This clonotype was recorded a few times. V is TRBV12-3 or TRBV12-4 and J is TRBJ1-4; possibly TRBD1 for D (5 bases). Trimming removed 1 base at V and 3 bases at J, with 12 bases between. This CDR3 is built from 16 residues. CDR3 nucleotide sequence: TGTGCCAGCAGTTTAGGGCAGGGTTATCCTAATGAAAAACTGTTTTTT. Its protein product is CASSLGQGYPNEKLFF.

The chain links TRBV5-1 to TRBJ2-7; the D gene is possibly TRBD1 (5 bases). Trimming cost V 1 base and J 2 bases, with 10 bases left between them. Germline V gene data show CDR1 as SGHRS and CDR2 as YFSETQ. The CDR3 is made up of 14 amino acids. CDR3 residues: CASSLLAGPYEQYF. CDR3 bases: TGCGCCAGCAGCTTGTTGGCAGGGCCCTACGAGCAGTACTTC.

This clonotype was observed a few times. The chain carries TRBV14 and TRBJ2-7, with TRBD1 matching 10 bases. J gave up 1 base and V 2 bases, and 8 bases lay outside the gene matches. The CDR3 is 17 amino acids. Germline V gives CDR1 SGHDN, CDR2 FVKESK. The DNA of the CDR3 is TGTGCCAGCAGCCAAACCGGGACAGGGGATCTGTCCTACGAGCAGTACTTC. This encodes CASSQTGTGDLSYEQYF.

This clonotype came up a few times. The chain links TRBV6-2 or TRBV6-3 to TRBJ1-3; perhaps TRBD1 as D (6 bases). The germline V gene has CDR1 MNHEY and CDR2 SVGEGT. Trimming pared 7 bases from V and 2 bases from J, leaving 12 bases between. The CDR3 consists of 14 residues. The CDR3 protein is CASTGAWTGNTIYF. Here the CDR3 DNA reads TGTGCCAGCACGGGGGCTTGGACTGGAAACACCATATATTTT.

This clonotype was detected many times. The CDR3 sequence: CASRRDRSYEQYF. CDR3 sequence (DNA): TGCGCCAGCAGACGGGACAGAAGTTACGAGCAGTACTTC. The V gene is TRBV5-1, the J gene TRBJ2-7, with TRBD1 matching 7 bases. The germline V gene has CDR1 SGHRS and CDR2 YFSETQ. The V gene end was trimmed by 5 bases and the J gene end by 4 bases; junction bases not matched to a gene: 6. The CDR3 is made up of 13 amino acids.

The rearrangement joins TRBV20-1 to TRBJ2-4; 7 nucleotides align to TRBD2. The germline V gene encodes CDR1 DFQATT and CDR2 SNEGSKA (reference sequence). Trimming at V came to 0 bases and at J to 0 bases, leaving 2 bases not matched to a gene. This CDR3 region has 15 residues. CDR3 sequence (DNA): TGCAGTGCTAGAGAAGCGGGAATAGCCAAAAACATTCAGTACTTC. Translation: CSAREAGIAKNIQYF.